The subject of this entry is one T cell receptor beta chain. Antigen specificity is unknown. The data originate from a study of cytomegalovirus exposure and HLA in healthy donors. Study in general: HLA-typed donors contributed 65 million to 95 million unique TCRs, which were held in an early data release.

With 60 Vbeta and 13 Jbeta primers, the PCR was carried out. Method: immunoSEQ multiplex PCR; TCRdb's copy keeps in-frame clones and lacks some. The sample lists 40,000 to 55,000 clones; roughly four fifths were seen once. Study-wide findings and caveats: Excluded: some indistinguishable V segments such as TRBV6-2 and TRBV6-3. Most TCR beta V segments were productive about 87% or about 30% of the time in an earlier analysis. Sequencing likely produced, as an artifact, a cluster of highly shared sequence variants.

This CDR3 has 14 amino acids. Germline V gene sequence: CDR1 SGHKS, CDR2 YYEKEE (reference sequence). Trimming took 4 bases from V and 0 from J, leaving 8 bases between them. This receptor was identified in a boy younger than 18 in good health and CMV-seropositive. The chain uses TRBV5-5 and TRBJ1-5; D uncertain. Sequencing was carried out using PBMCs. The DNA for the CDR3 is TGTGCCAGCAGCCCCGGACTTAGCAATCAGCCCCAGCATTTT. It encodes CASSPGLSNQPQHF.